A single sample is the source of the 22 T cell receptor beta chains below, sequenced in a study of cytomegalovirus exposure and HLA in healthy donors (dated by TCRdb to 2015 to 2018). Receptors were amplified or captured by the immunoSEQ multiplex PCR assay. The multiplex PCR relied on a mix of 60 forward primers for TCR Vbeta segments and 13 reverse primers for TCR Jbeta segments. Entries here come from immuneACCESS through TCRdb and include only in-frame sequences with V and J called. Some clones fail to appear in such tables; in the studies checked, an unresolved V gene covers under half of the shortfall, and the cause of the remainder is unknown. In this sample the table shows about 110,000 clones, 80% to 85% of which occur a single time. Of the sample, 6.5% to 7% is held by the ten largest clones. Specimen: PBMCs. These receptors came from a man aged 25-40 years in good health and CMV-seropositive.

The V call is TRBV11-2, the J call TRBJ2-1; D perhaps matches TRBD1 (5 bases). Per the germline V gene, CDR1 is SGHAT and CDR2 is FQNNGV. CDR3 length equals 14 residues. With 3 bases removed from V and 8 bases from J, the gap between germline ends came to 14 bases. The CDR3 DNA reads as TGTGCCAGCAGCTTCGGATACAGGTTTGATGAGCAGTTCTTC. Translation gives CASSFGYRFDEQFF.

The J gene is TRBJ1-5, the V gene TRBV19; a possible D gene is TRBD1 (6 bases). CDR1 and CDR2 from the germline V gene are LNHDA and SQIVND (reference sequence). The CDR3 has 15 residues. V lost 7 bases, J lost 2 bases, and 15 bases lay in between. The CDR3, as DNA: TGTGCCAGTAATCGACAGGATGGGGGCAATCAGCCCCAGCATTTT. Encoded protein: CASNRQDGGNQPQHF.

The rearrangement uses TRBV7-2 and TRBJ2-1; D might be TRBD2 (5 bases). Germline CDR1 is SGHTA and CDR2 is FQGNSA. The CDR3 is 16 amino acids. The V gene lost 4 bases and the J gene lost 0 bases, with 13 bases spanning the gap. DNA for the CDR3: TGTGCCAGCAGCTGGACTGCTGGGAGCTCCTACAATGAGCAGTTCTTC. The encoded protein is CASSWTAGSSYNEQFF.

The chain carries TRBV7-9 and TRBJ2-3; maybe TRBD2 (6 bases). The V gene lost 3 bases and the J gene lost 2 bases, with 9 bases spanning the gap. Germline lookup yields CDR1 SEHNR and CDR2 FQNEAQ (reference sequence). The CDR3 sequence is 14 residues long. This CDR3 reads CASSFSGYTDTQYF. CDR3 DNA sequence: TGTGCCAGCAGCTTTAGCGGCTACACAGATACGCAGTATTTT.

This sequence joins TRBV4-3 and TRBJ2-2, with 13 bases fitting TRBD2. Germline trimming cut 0 bases from V and 6 bases from J; bases unmatched to any gene: 4. The CDR3 is 17 amino acids. CDR1 and CDR2 (germline): LGHNA, YSLEER. The CDR3: CASSQEGLAGVAGELFF. CDR3 bases: TGCGCCAGCAGCCAAGAAGGACTAGCGGGGGTGGCCGGGGAGCTGTTTTTT.

The gene calls are TRBV7-2 and TRBJ1-2, with a weak D call TRBD1 (6 bases). Trimming stripped 4 bases from V and 12 bases from J, with 21 bases between. This CDR3 has 14 residues. Germline CDR1 reads SGHTA; CDR2 reads FQGNSA. The CDR3 reads CASSSVPGHKVHTF. CDR3 coding DNA: TGTGCCAGCAGCTCCGTTCCGGGACACAAGGTTCACACCTTC.

This clone was found a few times. The genes are TRBV13 and TRBJ1-2; 10 bases fit TRBD1. The germline V gene encodes CDR1 PRHDT and CDR2 FYEKMQ (reference sequence). V lost 4 bases and J lost 2; bases outside the gene matches: 7. The CDR3 length is 16 residues. The CDR3 is CASSYRQGARNYGYTF. CDR3 nucleotides: TGTGCCAGCAGCTACCGACAGGGGGCGCGGAACTATGGCTACACCTTC.

CDR3 protein: CASSPGLPGNTIYF. The CDR3 region has the DNA TGTGCCAGCAGCCCCGGACTGCCTGGAAACACCATATATTTT. The chain combines TRBV7-3 with TRBJ1-3, with no clear D. This CDR3 spans 14 amino acids. From germline, CDR1 is SGHTA and CDR2 FQGTGA. V was clipped by 5 bases and J by 2 bases, with 10 bases between them. Looking up the rest from reference TRBV7-3 and TRBJ1-3 gives the full variable domain: GAGVSQTPSNKVTEKGKYVELRCDPISGHTALYWYRQSLGQGPEFLIYFQGTGAADDSGLPNDRFFAVRPEGSVSTLKIQRTERGDSAVYLCASSPGLPGNTIYFGEGSWLTVV.

The chain recombines TRBV6-5 with TRBJ2-2, with 10 positions matching TRBD1. Germline CDR1 MNHEY, CDR2 SVGAGI. The CDR3 is 15 amino acids. Trimming took 5 bases from V and 6 from J; bases not matched to a gene: 6. The CDR3 here is CASSGGQGYPGELFF. CDR3 coding DNA: TGTGCCAGCAGTGGGGGACAGGGGTATCCCGGGGAGCTGTTTTTT.

This clone occurred a few times. Germline and junction disagree at one end, which may indicate a read error. V is TRBV4-1 and J is TRBJ1-5; TRBD1 aligns across 9 bases. From germline, CDR1 is MGHRA and CDR2 YSYEKL. CDR3 length: 14 residues. CDR3 nucleotides: TGTGCCAGCAGCGAGACAGGGGGGGCTCAGCCCCAGCATTTT. This sequence encodes CASSETGGAQPQHF.

This sequence joins TRBV4-1 and TRBJ2-1, with 7 nucleotides matching TRBD1. V was clipped by 4 bases and J by 6 bases; unmatched bases: 9. CDR3 length: 15 amino acids. Germline V CDR1 and CDR2: MGHRA, YSYEKL. CDR3 sequence: CASSRYRGAGNEQFF. CDR3 nucleotide sequence: TGCGCCAGCAGCCGATACAGGGGCGCCGGCAATGAGCAGTTCTTC.

The chain combines TRBV5-4 with TRBJ1-1; no firm D call. V gave up 0 bases and J gave up 1 base, with 10 bases separating them. The CDR3 runs 15 residues. CDR1 SGHNT and CDR2 YYREEE come from the germline V gene (reference sequence). The chain's CDR3 is CASSLDLGGNTEAFF. The CDR3 DNA sequence: TGTGCCAGCAGCTTGGACCTAGGAGGGAACACTGAAGCTTTCTTT. Full variable domain (outside the CDR3, taken from reference TRBV5-4 and TRBJ1-1): ETGVTQSPTHLIKTRGQQVTLRCSSQSGHNTVSWYQQALGQGPQFIFQYYREEENGRGNFPPRFSGLQFPNYSSELNVNALELDDSALYLCASSLDLGGNTEAFFGQGTRLTVV.

The rearrangement joins TRBV7-8 to TRBJ1-2; TRBD1 agrees at 9 bases. This CDR3 is 15 amino acids long. The V segment lost 2 bases and the J segment 5 bases; nucleotides outside the gene matches: 6. From germline, CDR1 is SGHVS and CDR2 FQNEAQ. CDR3 protein: CASSLNRGRRYGYTF. CDR3 DNA: TGTGCCAGCAGCTTAAACAGGGGGCGCCGGTATGGCTACACCTTC.

The V and J genes are TRBV7-2 and TRBJ1-5, with 8 bases fitting TRBD1. This CDR3 has 17 residues. CDR1 is SGHTA and CDR2 is FQGNSA in the germline V gene. With V trimmed by 6 bases and J by 0 bases, 10 bases remained unmatched. CDR3 nucleotide sequence: TGTGCCAGCAGTTTACAGGGGGGAAGATTTAGCAATCAGCCCCAGCATTTT. It translates to CASSLQGGRFSNQPQHF. The full variable domain, with the rest looked up from reference TRBV7-2 and TRBJ1-5, is GAGVSQSPSNKVTEKGKDVELRCDPISGHTALYWYRQSLGQGLEFLIYFQGNSAPDKSGLPSDRFSAERTGGSVSTLTIQRTQQEDSAVYLCASSLQGGRFSNQPQHFGDGTRLSIL.

The chain couples TRBV7-2 to TRBJ1-2; D is perhaps TRBD1 (6 bases). This CDR3 region has 12 residues. Germline V lookup: CDR1 SGHTA, CDR2 FQGNSA. The ends were cut back, 8 bases at V and 6 bases at J, with 13 bases in the middle. For the CDR3, the DNA is TGTGCCAGCGCCCACGGGACAAATGGCTACACCTTC. This translates into CASAHGTNGYTF.

This rearrangement joins TRBV14 to TRBJ2-6; perhaps TRBD2 as D (5 bases). This CDR3 is 15 amino acids long. Trimming shortened V by 1 base and J by 3 bases, and 7 bases separated the two germline ends. Germline V gives CDR1 SGHDN, CDR2 FVKESK. The CDR3 here is CASSQARGGANVLTF. DNA of the CDR3: TGTGCCAGCAGCCAAGCACGGGGTGGGGCCAACGTCCTGACTTTC.

The J gene is TRBJ1-2, the V gene TRBV7-2; D remains unclear. The CDR3 totals 14 residues. Looked up from germline, CDR1 is SGHTA and CDR2 is FQGNSA. The V and J ends lost 1 base and 8 bases respectively, with 14 bases between them. Here the CDR3 reads CASSLGFGFGGYTF. The CDR3 region has the DNA TGTGCCAGCAGCTTAGGGTTCGGGTTCGGGGGCTACACCTTC.

V and J are TRBV7-6 and TRBJ2-1, with a weak D call TRBD1 (6 bases). This CDR3 is built from 15 residues. Germline assignment: CDR1 SGHVS and CDR2 FNYEAQ. Trimming pared 1 base from V and 2 bases from J, leaving 9 bases between. The DNA for the CDR3 is TGTGCCAGCAGCTTAGAACAGGGTGCCTACAATGAGCAGTTCTTC. Its translation: CASSLEQGAYNEQFF.

This chain joins TRBV7-2 and TRBJ2-7; 8 positions agree with TRBD1. The CDR3 is made up of 16 amino acids. The V gene's germline CDR1 is SGHTA and CDR2 FQGNSA. J gave up 1 base and V 1 base, and 6 bases lay outside the gene matches. Here the CDR3 reads CASSLGFGTGSYEQYF. CDR3 in DNA: TGTGCCAGCAGCTTAGGGTTCGGGACAGGATCCTACGAGCAGTACTTC.

The chain employs TRBV27 and TRBJ1-3; no firm D call. CDR3 size: 11 residues. Germline values: CDR1 MNHEY, CDR2 SMNVEV (reference sequence). V was clipped by 8 bases and J by 4 bases, with 6 bases between them. CDR3 region: CASAGGNTIYF. For the CDR3, the DNA is TGTGCCAGCGCGGGAGGAAACACCATATATTTT.

This clone appeared once. V and J are TRBV5-1 and TRBJ2-3; unclear D gene. Trimming left V 4 bases short and J 5 bases short, with 8 bases between. CDR1 is SGHRS, CDR2 YFSETQ, per germline. The CDR3 sequence is 12 residues long. The CDR3 is CASSLEKDTQYF. The CDR3 DNA is TGCGCCAGCAGCCTTGAGAAAGATACGCAGTATTTT. Looking up the rest from reference TRBV5-1 and TRBJ2-3 gives the full variable domain: KAGVTQTPRYLIKTRGQQVTLSCSPISGHRSVSWYQQTPGQGLQFLFEYFSETQRNKGNFPGRFSGRQFSNSRSEMNVSTLELGDSALYLCASSLEKDTQYFGPGTRLTVL.

The CDR3 reads CASSLQGPPETQYF. CDR3 nucleotide sequence: TGCGCCAGCAGCTTGCAGGGGCCCCCAGAAACCCAGTACTTC. The chain recombines TRBV5-1 with TRBJ2-5, with D maybe TRBD1 (6 bases). Germline V gives CDR1 SGHRS, CDR2 YFSETQ. CDR3 size: 14 residues. Trimming took 1 base from V and 8 from J, leaving 15 bases between them.